This record looks at one TCR beta chain sequence and its context. The CDR3 totals 15 residues. Trimming pared 6 bases from V and 3 bases from J, leaving 15 bases between. CDR1 and CDR2 (germline): MNHEY, SVGAGI. This sample was taken from a study of blood T cell repertoires in COVID-19. TCRdb's copy holds only in-frame clones and misses some; the assay was immunoSEQ multiplex PCR. This table has about 40,000 clones, about 85% appearing once. The V call is TRBV6-5, the J call TRBJ1-3; a weak D match, TRBD1 (6 bases). This TCR was recovered from a woman over 75 with active COVID-19. The specimen sequenced was peripheral blood. The CDR3 nucleotides are TGTGCCAGCAGCCTAGAAGGGACATTTGGAAACACCATATATTTT. Protein: CASSLEGTFGNTIYF.